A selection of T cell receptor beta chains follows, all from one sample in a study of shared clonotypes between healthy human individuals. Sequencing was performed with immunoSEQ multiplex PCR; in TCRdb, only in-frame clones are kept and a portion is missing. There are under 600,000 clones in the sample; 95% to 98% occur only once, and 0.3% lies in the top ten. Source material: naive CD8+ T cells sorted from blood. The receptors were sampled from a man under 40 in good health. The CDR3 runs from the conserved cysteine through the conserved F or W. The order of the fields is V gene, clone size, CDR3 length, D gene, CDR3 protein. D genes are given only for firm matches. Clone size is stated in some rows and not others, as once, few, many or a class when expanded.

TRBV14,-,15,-,CASSQFGEGAETQYF
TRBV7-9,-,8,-,CASSTRFF
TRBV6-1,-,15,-,CASSDAGVSNQPQHF
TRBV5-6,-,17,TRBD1,CASSKDRGWSPNTEAFF
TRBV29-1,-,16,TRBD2,CSVEGLAGSSYNEQFF
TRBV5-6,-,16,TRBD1,CASSTLGQGIYNEQFF
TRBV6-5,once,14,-,CASSYSGMNTEAFF
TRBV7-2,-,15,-,CASSSTTGAADTQYF
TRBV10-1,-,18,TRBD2,CASSGLRLAGPGYNEQFF
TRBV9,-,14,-,CASSVNSRYNEQFF
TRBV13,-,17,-,CASSLVGPFSGANVLTF
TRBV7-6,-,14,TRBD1,CASSRTGYTGELFF
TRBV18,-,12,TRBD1,CASSPTGGEQYF
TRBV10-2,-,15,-,CASSEGARDTDTQYF
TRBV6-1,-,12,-,CASLGRLTEAFF
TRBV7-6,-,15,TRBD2,CASSSISGIGYEQYF
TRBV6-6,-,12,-,CASRPYGDTQYF
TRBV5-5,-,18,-,CASSLDRGIRADSYEQYF
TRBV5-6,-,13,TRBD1,CASSTGDLGEAFF
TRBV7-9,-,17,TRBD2,CAAGPPGLAENTGELFF
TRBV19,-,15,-,CASSNRHLFSYEQYF
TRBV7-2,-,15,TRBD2,CASSLSAAGVYEQFF
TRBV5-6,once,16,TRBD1,CASSQKPGQVSNVLTF
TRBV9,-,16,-,CASSATGTRREDEQYF
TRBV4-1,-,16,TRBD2,CASSQDSTSGGYEQYF
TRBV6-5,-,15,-,CASRASFTSTDTQYF
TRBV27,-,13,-,CASGTGPSYEQYF
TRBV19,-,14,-,CASSISMGYTEAFF
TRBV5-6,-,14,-,CASSTIGTSYEQYF
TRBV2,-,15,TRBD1,CASTKTGTGNTEAFF
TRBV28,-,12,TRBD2,CASSTGGYEQYF